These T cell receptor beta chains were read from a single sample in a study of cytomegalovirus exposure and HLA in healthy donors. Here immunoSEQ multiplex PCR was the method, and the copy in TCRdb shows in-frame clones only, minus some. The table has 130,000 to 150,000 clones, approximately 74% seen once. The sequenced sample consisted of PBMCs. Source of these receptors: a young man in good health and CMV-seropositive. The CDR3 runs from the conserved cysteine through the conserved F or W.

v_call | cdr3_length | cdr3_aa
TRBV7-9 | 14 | CASSQAADNEKLFF
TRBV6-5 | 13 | CASSRTGGNEQFF
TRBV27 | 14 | CASSLGGTGNTIYF
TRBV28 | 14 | CASSSRTPERTQYF
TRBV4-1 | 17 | CASSQAPGGTGYNEQFF
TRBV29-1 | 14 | CSVEGVQGNTEAFF
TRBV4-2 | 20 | CASSRKSTSGRTLTNYEQYF
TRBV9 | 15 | CASSYRGLARNEQFF
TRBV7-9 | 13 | CASSLLEGQPQHF
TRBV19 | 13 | CASSIVAESEQYF
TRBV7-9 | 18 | CASSRTDLAGTSYNEQFF
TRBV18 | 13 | CASSPGPLQGYTF
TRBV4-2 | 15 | CASSHSTGSSYEQYF
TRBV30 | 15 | CAWTPGQGIQETQYF
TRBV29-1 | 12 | CSVQGTTYEQYF
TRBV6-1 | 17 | CASSAQKGQGAGDEQYF
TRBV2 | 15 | CASSLPLAPQETQYF
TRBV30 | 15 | CAWKTGGTGGSEQYF
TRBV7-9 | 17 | CASSPGTGFGISEKLFF
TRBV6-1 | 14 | CASSGQGGNQPQHF
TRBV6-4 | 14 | CASSDPGQGTGYTF
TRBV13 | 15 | CASSPGGAGANVLTF
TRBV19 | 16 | CASRLAGALDNEKLFF
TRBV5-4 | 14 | CASSLVGQGYGYTF
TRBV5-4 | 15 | CASSSETGSTGELFF
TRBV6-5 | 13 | CASRRTGPGTQYF
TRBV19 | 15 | CASSIKRGSSDTQYF
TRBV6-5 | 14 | CASSPQGGYNEQFF
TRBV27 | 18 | CASSPGQGGWIGNQPQHF
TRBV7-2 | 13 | CASSLGEADTQYF
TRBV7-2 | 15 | CASSTHRGSNQPQHF
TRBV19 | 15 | CATESGTGGAGGYTF
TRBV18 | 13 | CASLGTGAGELFF
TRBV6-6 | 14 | CASSRTGADTEAFF
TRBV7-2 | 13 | CASSLTGNTEAFF
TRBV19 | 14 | CASSGPAAGNTIYF
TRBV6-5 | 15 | CASSPTGGAYNEQFF
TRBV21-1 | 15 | CASSKSGISDNEQFF
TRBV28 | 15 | CASSLRHRGAYEQYF
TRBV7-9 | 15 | CASSLQEEYGSPLHF
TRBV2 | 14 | CASSGDSGANVLTF
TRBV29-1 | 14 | CSVASLAGGNEQFF
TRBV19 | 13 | CASNIHSNQPQHF
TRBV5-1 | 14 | CASSPVNSLETQYF
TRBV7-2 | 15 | CASSPLAAGTGELFF
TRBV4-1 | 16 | CASSQDRTSGEETQYF
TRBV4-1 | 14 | CASSLSGGGYGYTF
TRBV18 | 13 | CASYSGGLGEQYF
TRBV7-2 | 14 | CASSPGTGEEKLFF